This T cell receptor (beta chain) was observed in a study of T cells in Graves' hyperthyroidism and ophthalmopathy. Amplified TCR beta CDR3 regions came from RNA transcripts. During a first-round RT-PCR of the TCR CDR3, the HTBI primer set was used. TCRdb used MiXCR to reprocess the multiplex PCR reads, holding one entry per CDR3 protein. The table includes 550,000 to 850,000 distinct CDR3 sequences, around a sixth detected once. The V gene lost 0 bases and the J gene lost 1 base, with 11 bases spanning the gap. Germline assignment: CDR1 DFQATT and CDR2 SNEGSKA (reference sequence). This CDR3 is built from 15 residues.

V usage is TRBV20-1 and J usage is TRBJ2-3, with D uncertain. The clonotype was recovered from a woman between 50 and 59 years old with Graves' hyperthyroidism that later progressed to Graves' ophthalmopathy. Sequences were obtained from blood. The chain's CDR3 is CSARDPALRTDTQYF. The CDR3 nucleotides are TGCAGTGCTAGAGACCCCGCGCTTCGCACAGATACGCAGTATTTT.